A single sample gave rise to the 4 T cell receptor beta chains below, sequenced in a study of blood T cells in healthy people across ages. Alongside a J-beta primer mix, a sample-barcoded 5' primer served in a second PCR lasting roughly 6 to 11 cycles. TCRdb reprocessed the 5' RACE reads with MiXCR, giving one entry per CDR3 protein. The table includes 1.5 million to 2 million distinct CDR3 sequences, 28% detected once. The sequenced sample was blood. These receptors were collected from a woman in her 30s in good health.

This clonotype was recorded a few times. J is TRBJ1-1 and V is TRBV29-1; unclear D gene. Germline assignment: CDR1 SQVTM and CDR2 ANQGSEA. Trimming removed 6 bases from V and 1 base from J, with 12 bases in between. CDR3 length: 13 amino acids. CDR3 loop: CSVLDGWNTEAFF. In nucleotides, the CDR3 is TGCAGCGTCCTAGACGGATGGAACACTGAAGCTTTCTTT.

In regard to this clonotype: This may be a read error: a much more frequent sequence differs by one nucleotide. V and J are TRBV4-3 and TRBJ2-7; 12 bases line up with TRBD1. This CDR3 has 17 amino acids. J lost 2 bases, V lost 0 bases, and 5 bases had no gene match. Germline V CDR1 and CDR2: LGHNA, YSLEER. The CDR3 is CASSQDLGQGAAYEQYF. Here the CDR3 DNA reads TGCGCCAGCAGCCAAGACCTGGGACAGGGGGCAGCCTACGAGCAGTACTTC.

Concerning this clonotype: At one boundary the junction diverges from the germline segment, which might be a read error. The chain uses TRBV6-2 or TRBV6-3 and TRBJ2-7, with D unresolved. The CDR3 is 14 residues long. Germline V gene data show CDR1 as MNHEY and CDR2 as SVGEGT. Written as DNA, the CDR3 is TGTACCAGCGCGCCGGGCCTCCCGGCCTCCGAGCAGTACTTC. This sequence encodes CTSAPGLPASEQYF.

This clonotype was detected ten times or more. This chain joins TRBV29-1 and TRBJ2-1; D may be TRBD2 (6 bases). This CDR3 comprises 10 residues. Trimming pared 5 bases from V and 13 bases from J, leaving 12 bases between. The germline CDR1 and CDR2 sequences are SQVTM and ANQGSEA. In DNA form, the CDR3 reads TGCAGCGTTTCAGGAGGGTTTCAGTTCTTC. As protein: CSVSGGFQFF.